These 20 T cell receptor beta chains originate from one sample sequenced in a study of T-cell memory formation after mild COVID-19. TCRdb passed the 5' RACE reads through MiXCR, listing each CDR3 protein once. The sample includes roughly 400,000 distinct CDR3 sequences, roughly 15% seen only once; the top ten take around a fifth. What was sequenced was PBMCs or a T cell subset sorted from them (not recorded which). The receptors stem from a man aged 18 to 29 who had mild COVID-19 (a few samples of this study predate the infection). Cell type and time point are not known.

This clonotype came up a few times. The chain joins TRBV29-1 to TRBJ1-4, with D possibly being TRBD1 (6 bases). Germline V gives CDR1 SQVTM, CDR2 ANQGSEA. The germline V and J ends were trimmed by 6 bases and 3 bases, with 11 bases remaining between them. The CDR3 is made up of 13 amino acids. The CDR3 sequence: CSVGGPSNEKLFF. CDR3 sequence (DNA): TGCAGCGTGGGGGGGCCTTCTAATGAAAAACTGTTTTTT.

The rearrangement links TRBV9 to TRBJ2-1; perhaps D is TRBD1 or TRBD2 (6 bases each). V was clipped by 3 bases and J by 7 bases, with 20 bases between them. In germline, CDR1 is SGDLS, CDR2 YYNGEE. This CDR3 is 16 amino acids long. The CDR3 region has the DNA TGTGCCAGCAGCGCCGACACTAGAATAGGGGGGAATGAGCAGTTCTTC. Its protein is CASSADTRIGGNEQFF.

This clonotype occurred a few times. The CDR3 region is CASRPWGSSYEQYF. CDR3 nucleotide sequence: TGCGCCAGCAGGCCGTGGGGGAGCTCCTACGAGCAGTACTTC. The chain carries TRBV23-1 and TRBJ2-7; D possibly uses TRBD1 or TRBD2 (5 bases each). TRBV23-1 is known as an ORF, though its function is uncertain. V lost 6 bases and J 0 bases, leaving 12 bases between the germline ends. CDR3 length: 14 amino acids.

The J gene is TRBJ1-3, the V gene TRBV24-1; a weak D match, TRBD1 (5 bases). The CDR3 consists of 17 residues. The germline V gene encodes CDR1 KGHDR and CDR2 SFDVKD. V was pared by 2 bases and J by 0 bases, with 13 bases between. CDR3 nucleotide sequence: TGTGCCACCAGTGATTGGGGGGACGGCGACTCTGGAAACACCATATATTTT. Amino acids: CATSDWGDGDSGNTIYF.

The chain combines TRBV5-1 with TRBJ2-5; 10 nucleotides match TRBD2. Germline loops: CDR1 SGHRS, CDR2 YFSETQ. The CDR3 is 13 amino acids. Trimming removed 9 bases from V and 5 bases from J; junction bases left unmatched: 7. The CDR3 loop reads CATRAGGRETQYF. Written as DNA, the CDR3 is TGCGCCACCCGAGCGGGGGGGCGGGAGACCCAGTACTTC.

This clonotype was counted a few times. The chain employs TRBV12-3 or TRBV12-4 and TRBJ2-1; 9 bases are a match to TRBD2. The CDR3 has 14 amino acids. Trimming removed 7 bases from V and 9 bases from J; junction bases left unmatched: 10. The chain's CDR3 is CASIRSGGSVEQFF. For the CDR3, the DNA is TGTGCCAGCATCCGCAGCGGGGGGTCGGTTGAGCAGTTCTTC.

This chain connects TRBV6-2 or TRBV6-3 to TRBJ1-1; no firm D call. This CDR3 comprises 14 residues. V was cut by 6 bases and J by 4 bases, with 15 bases left in between. Germline CDR1 reads MNHEY; CDR2 reads SVGEGT. CDR3 sequence: CASSFLSRSTEAFF. CDR3 DNA sequence: TGTGCCAGCAGCTTCCTGTCTCGGAGCACTGAAGCTTTCTTT.

This chain connects TRBV6-2 or TRBV6-3 to TRBJ1-5; D uncertain. Trimming cost V 8 bases and J 6 bases, with 11 bases left between them. Germline loops: CDR1 MNHEY, CDR2 SVGEGT. The CDR3 length is 12 residues. DNA of the CDR3: TGTGCCAGCCGTTTCGGCGGTCAGCCCCAGCATTTT. This sequence encodes CASRFGGQPQHF.

This clonotype was observed a handful of times. This sequence joins TRBV29-1 and TRBJ2-7; TRBD2 aligns across 9 bases. Looked up from germline, CDR1 is SQVTM and CDR2 is ANQGSEA. The length of the CDR3 is 15 residues. V gave up 0 bases and J gave up 2 bases; unmatched junction bases: 5. CDR3 residues: CSVEDLRGGTYEQYF. CDR3 DNA: TGCAGCGTTGAAGATCTGCGGGGGGGAACCTACGAGCAGTACTTC.

V and J are TRBV18 and TRBJ1-6, with 10 bases fitting TRBD1. The length of the CDR3 is 14 residues. V shed 5 bases, J shed 8 bases, and the junction held 3 bases outside the gene matches. CDR1 and CDR2 from the germline V gene are KGHSH and LQKENI. The CDR3 protein is CASSAGTGDSPLHF. The CDR3 nucleotides are TGTGCCAGCTCAGCCGGGACAGGGGATTCACCCCTCCACTTT.

This clonotype was picked up a small number of times. The chain is built from TRBV12-3 or TRBV12-4 and TRBJ1-2; D perhaps matches TRBD1 (6 bases). Trimming took off 6 bases at V and 5 bases at J, with 16 bases between the two ends. The CDR3 has 14 amino acids. DNA for the CDR3: TGTGCCAGCAGCCTTAAGGGGGACTGGTATGGCTACACCTTC. It specifies CASSLKGDWYGYTF.

This clonotype was detected only a few times. CDR3 nucleotide sequence: TGTGCCAGCAGCGTACAGGGGATCGGTCAGCCCCAGCATTTT. Translation gives CASSVQGIGQPQHF. This chain joins TRBV9 and TRBJ1-5; TRBD1 might be the D (6 bases). The CDR3 sequence is 14 residues long. Germline loops: CDR1 SGDLS, CDR2 YYNGEE. V lost 1 base and J lost 6, with 11 bases in between.

This clonotype has only a few counts. The genes are TRBV4-2 and TRBJ2-5; 13 positions match TRBD2. After removal of 4 bases from V and 2 bases from J, the junction contained 4 bases not matched to a gene. This CDR3 is 16 amino acids long. Germline assignment: CDR1 LGHNA and CDR2 YNFKEQ. The CDR3 coding sequence is TGTGCCAGCAGCCTTTTGACTAGCGGGGGGCAAGAGACCCAGTACTTC. The encoded protein is CASSLLTSGGQETQYF.

This clonotype turned up a few times. The J gene is TRBJ2-4, the V gene TRBV7-9; D gene unclear. Trimming removed 5 bases at V and 8 bases at J, with 16 bases between. Per germline, CDR1 SEHNR and CDR2 FQNEAQ (reference sequence). There are 14 residues in the CDR3. The CDR3 coding sequence is TGTGCCAGCAGCCCAATGGGAACAGAGGACATTCAGTACTTC. It is translated as CASSPMGTEDIQYF. Variable domain in full (rest from reference TRBV7-9 and TRBJ2-4): DTGVSQNPRHKITKRGQNVTFRCDPISEHNRLYWYRQTLGQGPEFLTYFQNEAQLEKSRLLSDRFSAERPKGSFSTLEIQRTEQGDSAMYLCASSPMGTEDIQYFGAGTRLSVL.

This clonotype was found a few times. The genes are TRBV5-1 and TRBJ2-3; 7 bases match TRBD1. CDR3 length: 16 residues. Germline values: CDR1 SGHRS, CDR2 YFSETQ. With 2 bases clipped from V and 0 bases from J, the junction kept 6 bases outside the gene matches. CDR3: CASSFTGDGSTDTQYF. The CDR3 coding sequence is TGCGCCAGCAGCTTTACAGGGGACGGTAGCACAGATACGCAGTATTTT.

This clonotype was seen ten or more times. The V and J genes are TRBV12-3 or TRBV12-4 and TRBJ1-3, with D unresolved. V shed 3 bases and J shed 0 bases, with 3 bases lying between them. The CDR3 loop spans 13 amino acids. In DNA form, the CDR3 reads TGTGCCAGCAGTTTGGGCTCTGGAAACACCATATATTTT. It specifies CASSLGSGNTIYF.

This clonotype was observed a handful of times. This CDR3 is CASSGSTGTVSYNEQFF. DNA for the CDR3: TGCGCCAGCAGCGGCTCGACCGGGACAGTCTCCTACAATGAGCAGTTCTTC. The chain has TRBV5-1 and TRBJ2-1, with 7 bases fitting TRBD1. Per the germline V gene, CDR1 is SGHRS and CDR2 is YFSETQ. The CDR3 consists of 17 residues. V shed 4 bases, J shed 0 bases, and the junction held 10 bases outside the gene matches.

This clonotype has more than one count but fewer than ten. J is TRBJ2-7 and V is TRBV18; 8 bases line up with TRBD1. The CDR3 consists of 14 residues. V trimming: 2 bases; J trimming: 2 bases; junction bases outside the gene matches: 2. CDR1 and CDR2 from the germline V gene are KGHSH and LQKENI. CDR3 in amino acids: CASSPNRGTYEQYF. The DNA for the CDR3 is TGTGCCAGCTCACCAAACAGGGGGACCTACGAGCAGTACTTC.

This clonotype was found many times. V usage is TRBV29-1 and J usage is TRBJ2-5; D is undetermined. Looked up from germline, CDR1 is SQVTM and CDR2 is ANQGSEA. V was clipped by 4 bases and J by 1 base, with 7 bases between them. This CDR3 region has 12 residues. The CDR3 is CSVVPGQETQYF. As DNA, the CDR3 is TGCAGCGTTGTGCCAGGCCAAGAGACCCAGTACTTC. Drawing the rest from reference TRBV29-1 and TRBJ2-5, the complete variable domain is SAVISQKPSRDICQRGTSLTIQCQVDSQVTMMFWYRQQPGQSLTLIATANQGSEATYESGFVIDKFPISRPNLTFSTLTVSNMSPEDSSIYLCSVVPGQETQYFGPGTRLLVL.

The chain uses TRBV6-2 or TRBV6-3 and TRBJ2-7; TRBD1 or TRBD2 may be the D gene (5 bases each). V lost 5 bases to trimming and J lost 11 bases, with 16 bases between them. From germline, CDR1 is MNHEY and CDR2 SVGEGT. The CDR3 has 12 residues. The CDR3 spells CASSGTGPEEYV. The CDR3 DNA sequence: TGTGCCAGCAGTGGGACGGGCCCGGAGGAGTACGTC.